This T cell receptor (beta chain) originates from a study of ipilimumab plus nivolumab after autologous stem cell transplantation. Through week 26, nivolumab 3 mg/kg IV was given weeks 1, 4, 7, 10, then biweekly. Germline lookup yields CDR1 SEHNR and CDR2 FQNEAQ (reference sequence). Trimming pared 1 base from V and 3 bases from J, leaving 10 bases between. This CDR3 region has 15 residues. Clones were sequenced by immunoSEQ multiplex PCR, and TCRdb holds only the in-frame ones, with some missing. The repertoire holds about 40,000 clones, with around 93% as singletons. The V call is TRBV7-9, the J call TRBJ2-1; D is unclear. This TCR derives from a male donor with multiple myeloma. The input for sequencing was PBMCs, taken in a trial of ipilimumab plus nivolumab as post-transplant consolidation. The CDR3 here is CASSLGSALYNEQFF. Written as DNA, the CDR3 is TGTGCCAGCAGCTTAGGGAGCGCCCTCTACAATGAGCAGTTCTTC. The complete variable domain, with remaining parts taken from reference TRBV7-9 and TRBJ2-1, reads DTGVSQNPRHKITKRGQNVTFRCDPISEHNRLYWYRQTLGQGPEFLTYFQNEAQLEKSRLLSDRFSAERPKGSFSTLEIQRTEQGDSAMYLCASSLGSALYNEQFFGPGTRLTVL.